This TCR beta chain emerged from a study of technical replicates of blood from a handful of donors. V lost 6 bases and J 10 bases, leaving 19 bases between the germline ends. CDR1 and CDR2 from the germline V gene are MDHEN and SYDVKM. The CDR3 is 15 residues long. The method was immunoSEQ multiplex PCR; TCRdb's version includes in-frame clones alone and lacks a portion of them. The data contain roughly 64,000 clones, about 88% of them singletons. V usage is TRBV28 and J usage is TRBJ1-6; TRBD1 is a possible D gene (6 bases). The receptor was isolated from a human donor in good health. Some clones in this sample may be carry-over from other donors' samples. The sequencing sample was made of PBMCs. CDR3 bases: TGTGCCAGCAGCCGCGCAACGGACAGATGGTCACCCCTCCACTTT. This gives the protein CASSRATDRWSPLHF.